This T cell receptor beta chain comes out of a study of Ad26.COV2.S vaccination and SARS-CoV-2 variants. Study-level findings and limits: Researchers cautioned that TCR breadth and depth analyses may have underestimated total T cell responses.

The protocol was immunoSEQ multiplex PCR, while the TCRdb copy is restricted to in-frame clones and leaves out a portion. Of hundreds of thousands of clones detected, roughly nine tenths appear once; the ten largest clones hold nearly 1.5%. V lost 5 bases to trimming and J lost 5 bases, with 12 bases between them. The CDR3 runs 13 residues. From germline, CDR1 is MNHEY and CDR2 SMNVEV (reference sequence). The count of this clone is one. Antigen: not known. The treatment: around 19 received Ad26.COV2.S at low or high dose, single or two shots; 5 received placebo; per-sample allocation not given. The study sampled participants on day 63 after the first vaccine or placebo injection.

This TCR derives from a person between 18 and 65 years old who received the Ad26.COV2.S COVID-19 vaccine or a placebo. This chain joins TRBV27 and TRBJ2-5; tentatively, D is TRBD1 or TRBD2 (5 bases each). The sample in question was peripheral blood, obtained in a trial of Ad26.COV2.S vaccine versus placebo. In nucleotides, the CDR3 is TGTGCCAGCAGTCGCCAGTGGGGGGAGACCCAGTACTTC. This encodes CASSRQWGETQYF.